This T cell receptor (beta chain) was found in a study of human T cells and chemical hapten exposure. As for the study in general: Diagnoses of alopecia areata, totalis or universalis occurred in mostly female patients.

J was trimmed by 6 bases and V by 5 bases; bases with no gene match: 6. The CDR3 sequence is 15 residues long. The germline V gene encodes CDR1 MNHEY and CDR2 SVGEGT. Time point denoted: pre-sensitization, week 0. The treatment: therapeutic diphenylcyclopropenone sensitization with weekly scalp DPC. TCRdb used MiXCR to reprocess the RACE reads, holding one entry per CDR3 protein. The table has some 60,000 distinct CDR3 sequences, around 10% seen once. The sample here was whole blood, taken in connection with sensitization to the hapten diphenylcyclopropenone (DPC). This TCR was sampled from a woman aged 40 to 49 with alopecia areata. Some clones in this sample may be carry-over from other donors' samples. V is TRBV6-2 or TRBV6-3 and J is TRBJ2-3; 12 positions agree with TRBD2. CDR3 DNA sequence: TGTGCCAGCAGTGACCCTAGCGGGAGGGCCGATACGCAGTATTTT. Its translation: CASSDPSGRADTQYF.